The source of this TCR beta chain is a study of cytomegalovirus exposure and HLA in healthy donors. Findings and caveats of the study: The study flagged 150 to 200 TCR beta chains as cytomegalovirus-associated. Testing in vitro showed three CMV-associated chains specific for CMV antigens. The dataset shows that most TCR sequences were rare, while some public TCRs occurred in many donors.

TCRdb's copy holds only in-frame clones and misses some; the assay was immunoSEQ multiplex PCR. The table has fewer than 250,000 clones, over 80% seen once. The CDR3 is made up of 15 amino acids. In germline, CDR1 is MNHNS, CDR2 SASEGT. V lost 7 bases and J lost 9; bases outside the gene matches: 10. While the first cohort had several hundred subjects, the donors belonged to the separate validation cohort of 100 to 150 subjects. This clone came up once. Its antigen remains unidentified. The sequence was collected from a woman younger than 35 in good health and CMV-seronegative. The sequencing sample was made of PBMCs. The rearrangement uses TRBV6-1 and TRBJ2-1; 12 nucleotides match TRBD1. Here the CDR3 reads CASNNRDRGLGEQFF. The CDR3 DNA reads TGTGCCAGCAATAACCGGGACAGGGGGCTTGGTGAGCAGTTCTTC.